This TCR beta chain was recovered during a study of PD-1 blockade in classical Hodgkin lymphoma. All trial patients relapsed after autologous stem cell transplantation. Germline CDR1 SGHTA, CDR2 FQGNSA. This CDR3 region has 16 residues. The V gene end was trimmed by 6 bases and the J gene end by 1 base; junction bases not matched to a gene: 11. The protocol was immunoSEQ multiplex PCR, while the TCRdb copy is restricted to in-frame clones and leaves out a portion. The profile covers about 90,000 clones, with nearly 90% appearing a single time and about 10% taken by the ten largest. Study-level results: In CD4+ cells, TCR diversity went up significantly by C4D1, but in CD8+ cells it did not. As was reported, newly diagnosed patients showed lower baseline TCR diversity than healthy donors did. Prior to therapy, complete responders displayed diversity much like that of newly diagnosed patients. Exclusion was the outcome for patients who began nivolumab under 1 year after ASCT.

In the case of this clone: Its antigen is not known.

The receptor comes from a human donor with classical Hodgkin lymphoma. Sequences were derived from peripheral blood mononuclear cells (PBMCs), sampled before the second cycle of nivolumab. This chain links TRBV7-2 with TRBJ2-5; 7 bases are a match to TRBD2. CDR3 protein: CASRPPGLPLQETQYF. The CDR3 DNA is TGTGCCAGCAGACCTCCGGGACTACCCCTCCAAGAGACCCAGTACTTC.